Here is one TCR beta chain with its context. The data are from a study of T cell responses to AZD1222 COVID-19 vaccine. Assay: immunoSEQ multiplex PCR; the TCRdb copy retains only in-frame clones and omits some. This sample has 70,000 to 90,000 clones, with roughly nine tenths found just once. Germline values: CDR1 SNHLY, CDR2 FYNNEI. This CDR3 has 15 residues. The V gene lost 2 bases and the J gene lost 4 bases, with 12 bases spanning the gap. The source was peripheral blood, collected on day 0 of AZD1222 vaccination. The sequence was collected from an adult in good health. This rearrangement joins TRBV2 to TRBJ2-1; unclear D gene. CDR3 sequence reads: CASSELSVLYNEQFF. The CDR3 DNA reads TGTGCCAGCAGTGAATTGTCGGTCTTGTACAATGAGCAGTTCTTC.